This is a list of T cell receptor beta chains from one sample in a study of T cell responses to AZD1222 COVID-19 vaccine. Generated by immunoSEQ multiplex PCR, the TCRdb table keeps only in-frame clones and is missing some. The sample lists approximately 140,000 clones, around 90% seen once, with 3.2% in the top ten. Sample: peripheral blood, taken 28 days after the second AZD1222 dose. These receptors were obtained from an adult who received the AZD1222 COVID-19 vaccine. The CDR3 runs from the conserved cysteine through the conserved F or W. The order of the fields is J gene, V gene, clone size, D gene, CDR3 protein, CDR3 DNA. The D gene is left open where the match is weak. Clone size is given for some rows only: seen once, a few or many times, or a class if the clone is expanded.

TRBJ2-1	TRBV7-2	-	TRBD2	CASSLGPPGLAGGNEQFF	TGTGCCAGCAGCTTAGGGCCTCCGGGACTAGCGGGAGGGAATGAGCAGTTCTTC
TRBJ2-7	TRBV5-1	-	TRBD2	CASSLGRLAGDYEQYF	TGCGCCAGCAGCTTGGGACGACTAGCGGGAGACTACGAGCAGTACTTC
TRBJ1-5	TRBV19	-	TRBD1	CASSITGEGQPQHF	TGTGCCAGTAGTATTACAGGGGAGGGACAGCCCCAGCATTTT
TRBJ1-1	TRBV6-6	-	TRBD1	CASSGTGGTEAFF	TGTGCCAGCAGTGGTACAGGGGGCACTGAAGCTTTCTTT
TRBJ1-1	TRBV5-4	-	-	CASSPQGGRVMNTEAFF	TGTGCCAGCAGCCCGCAAGGGGGGAGGGTTATGAACACTGAAGCTTTCTTT
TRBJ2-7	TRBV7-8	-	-	CASSPPGPSVFYEQYF	TGTGCCAGCAGCCCCCCGGGGCCTTCGGTTTTCTACGAGCAGTACTTC
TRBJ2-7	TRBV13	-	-	CASSLGKGYEQYF	TGTGCCAGCAGCTTAGGAAAGGGCTACGAGCAGTACTTC
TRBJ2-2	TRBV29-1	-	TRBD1	CSVEDRRGPLNTGELFF	TGCAGCGTTGAAGATCGCAGGGGGCCTTTGAACACCGGGGAGCTGTTTTTT
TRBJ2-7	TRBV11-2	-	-	CASSWADRTYEQYF	TGTGCCAGCAGCTGGGCCGACAGAACCTACGAGCAGTACTTC
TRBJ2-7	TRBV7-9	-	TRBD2	CASSSSRGGATSGSREQYF	TGTGCCAGCAGCTCCTCCCGGGGGGGTGCGACTAGCGGGAGCCGCGAGCAGTACTTC
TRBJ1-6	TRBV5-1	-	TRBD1	CASSLEQGEYSPLHF	TGCGCCAGCAGCTTGGAACAGGGGGAGTATTCACCCCTCCACTTT
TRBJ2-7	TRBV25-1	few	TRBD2	CASSEMVAGSYEQYF	TGTGCCAGCAGTGAAATGGTAGCGGGGTCCTACGAGCAGTACTTC
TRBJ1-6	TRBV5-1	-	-	CASSKDSNSPLHF	TGCGCCAGCAGCAAGGACAGTAATTCACCCCTCCACTTT
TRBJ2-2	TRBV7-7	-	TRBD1	CASSATGQGYTGELFF	TGTGCCAGCAGCGCCACAGGACAGGGGTACACCGGGGAGCTGTTTTTT
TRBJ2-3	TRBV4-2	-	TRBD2	CASSQDLAGADTQYF	TGTGCCAGCAGCCAAGATCTAGCGGGAGCAGATACGCAGTATTTT
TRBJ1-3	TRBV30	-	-	CAWTSPNDSGNTIYF	TGTGCCTGGACCTCGCCGAACGACTCTGGAAACACCATATATTTT
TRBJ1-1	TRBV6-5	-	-	CASRSLSGYTEAFF	TGTGCCAGCAGGTCCTTATCAGGGTACACTGAAGCTTTCTTT
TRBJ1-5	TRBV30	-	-	CAWSAALGNQPQHF	TGTGCCTGGAGTGCTGCCCTAGGCAATCAGCCCCAGCATTTT
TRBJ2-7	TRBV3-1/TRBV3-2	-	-	CASSQDPSYEQYF	TGTGCCAGCAGCCAAGATCCATCGTACGAGCAGTACTTC
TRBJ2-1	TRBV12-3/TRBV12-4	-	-	CASSQGLRRFF	TGTGCCAGCAGTCAAGGACTTCGGAGGTTCTTC
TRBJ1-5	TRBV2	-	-	CAGSRSRQLSVRYSNQPQHF	TGTGCCGGCAGTCGTAGCCGACAGTTATCGGTCCGTTATAGCAATCAGCCCCAGCATTTT
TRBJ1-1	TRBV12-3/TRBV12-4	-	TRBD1	CASKFSGQGAFF	TGTGCCAGCAAGTTTTCGGGACAGGGAGCTTTCTTT
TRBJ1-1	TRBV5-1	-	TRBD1	CASSSGTGGTEAFF	TGCGCCAGCAGCTCTGGGACAGGGGGCACTGAAGCTTTCTTT
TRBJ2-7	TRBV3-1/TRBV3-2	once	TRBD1	CASSHADRGNYEQYF	TGTGCCAGCAGCCACGCGGACAGGGGGAACTACGAGCAGTACTTC
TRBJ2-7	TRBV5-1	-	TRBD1	CASSEGTASYEQYF	TGCGCCAGCAGCGAGGGGACAGCTTCCTACGAGCAGTACTTC
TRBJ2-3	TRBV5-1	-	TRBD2	CASSKGLAGGSDTQYF	TGCGCCAGCAGTAAAGGACTAGCGGGAGGGAGCGATACGCAGTATTTT
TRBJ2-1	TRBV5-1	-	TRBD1	CASSTGQGAYNEQFF	TGCGCCAGCAGCACGGGACAGGGTGCCTACAATGAGCAGTTCTTC
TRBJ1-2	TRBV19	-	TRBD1	CASNREGAGDYGYTF	TGTGCCAGTAATCGGGAGGGGGCAGGGGACTATGGCTACACCTTC
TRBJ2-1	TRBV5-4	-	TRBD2	CASSREGVYNEQFF	TGTGCCAGCAGCCGGGAGGGGGTCTACAATGAGCAGTTCTTC
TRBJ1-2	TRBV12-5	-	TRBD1	CAVQGQGGNYGYTF	TGTGCGGTCCAGGGACAGGGGGGTAACTATGGCTACACCTTC
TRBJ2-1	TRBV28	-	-	CASSGTTGNEQFF	TGTGCCAGCAGCGGAACCACGGGGAATGAGCAGTTCTTC
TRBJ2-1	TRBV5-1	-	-	CASSLVAGPSYNEQFF	TGCGCCAGCAGCTTGGTGGCGGGTCCATCCTACAATGAGCAGTTCTTC
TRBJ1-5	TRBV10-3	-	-	CAITGQSNQPQHF	TGTGCCATCACCGGACAGAGCAATCAGCCCCAGCATTTT
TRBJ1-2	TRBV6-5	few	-	CASSPTLPGVGYTF	TGTGCCAGCAGCCCCACTCTCCCAGGGGTTGGCTACACCTTC
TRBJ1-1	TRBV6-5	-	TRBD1	CASSWPGGTEAFF	TGTGCCAGCAGTTGGCCAGGGGGCACTGAAGCTTTCTTT